This TCR beta chain was recorded in a study of Tregs in tolerant kidney transplant recipients. The method was immunoSEQ multiplex PCR; TCRdb's version includes in-frame clones alone and lacks a portion of them. Here the sample spans fewer than 65,000 clones, roughly 88% being singletons. The CDR3 contains 13 residues. Germline-derived CDR1 and CDR2 are LNHNV and YYDKDF (reference sequence). The V and J ends lost 11 bases and 5 bases respectively, with 16 bases between them. The material was Tregs from blood, obtained before the transplant. The source is a human donor who received a combined kidney and bone marrow transplant. The chain uses TRBV15 and TRBJ1-5; no firm D call. The CDR3 region is CAQMRPSDQPQHF. CDR3 in DNA: TGTGCCCAAATGCGGCCCTCGGATCAGCCCCAGCATTTT.